What follows is one T cell receptor (beta chain) and its context. Its specificity is not known. This CDR3 is 15 amino acids long. The V gene's germline CDR1 is SEHNR and CDR2 FQNEAQ (reference sequence). V lost 3 bases to trimming and J lost 5 bases, with 14 bases between them. cDNA prepared by RNA extraction and subsequent reverse transcription served as the template for sequencing. Assay: immunoSEQ multiplex PCR; the TCRdb copy retains only in-frame clones and omits some. Among hundreds of thousands of clones listed, around 62% were seen once. This specimen belongs to a study of CD8+ T cells in alopecia areata. Overall study findings and caveats: Sequences from scalp samples also cover resident alphabeta T cells of normal skin.

The TCR originated in a human donor with alopecia areata. Sequences were derived from CD4+ T cells sorted from blood, sampled at week 0. The V and J genes are TRBV7-9 and TRBJ2-1; TRBD1 is a possible D gene (6 bases). The CDR3 spells CASSFSGQPNNEQFF. CDR3 bases: TGTGCCAGCAGCTTCAGTGGACAGCCTAACAATGAGCAGTTCTTC. The full variable domain, rest sourced from reference TRBV7-9 and TRBJ2-1, is DTGVSQNPRHKITKRGQNVTFRCDPISEHNRLYWYRQTLGQGPEFLTYFQNEAQLEKSRLLSDRFSAERPKGSFSTLEIQRTEQGDSAMYLCASSFSGQPNNEQFFGPGTRLTVL.